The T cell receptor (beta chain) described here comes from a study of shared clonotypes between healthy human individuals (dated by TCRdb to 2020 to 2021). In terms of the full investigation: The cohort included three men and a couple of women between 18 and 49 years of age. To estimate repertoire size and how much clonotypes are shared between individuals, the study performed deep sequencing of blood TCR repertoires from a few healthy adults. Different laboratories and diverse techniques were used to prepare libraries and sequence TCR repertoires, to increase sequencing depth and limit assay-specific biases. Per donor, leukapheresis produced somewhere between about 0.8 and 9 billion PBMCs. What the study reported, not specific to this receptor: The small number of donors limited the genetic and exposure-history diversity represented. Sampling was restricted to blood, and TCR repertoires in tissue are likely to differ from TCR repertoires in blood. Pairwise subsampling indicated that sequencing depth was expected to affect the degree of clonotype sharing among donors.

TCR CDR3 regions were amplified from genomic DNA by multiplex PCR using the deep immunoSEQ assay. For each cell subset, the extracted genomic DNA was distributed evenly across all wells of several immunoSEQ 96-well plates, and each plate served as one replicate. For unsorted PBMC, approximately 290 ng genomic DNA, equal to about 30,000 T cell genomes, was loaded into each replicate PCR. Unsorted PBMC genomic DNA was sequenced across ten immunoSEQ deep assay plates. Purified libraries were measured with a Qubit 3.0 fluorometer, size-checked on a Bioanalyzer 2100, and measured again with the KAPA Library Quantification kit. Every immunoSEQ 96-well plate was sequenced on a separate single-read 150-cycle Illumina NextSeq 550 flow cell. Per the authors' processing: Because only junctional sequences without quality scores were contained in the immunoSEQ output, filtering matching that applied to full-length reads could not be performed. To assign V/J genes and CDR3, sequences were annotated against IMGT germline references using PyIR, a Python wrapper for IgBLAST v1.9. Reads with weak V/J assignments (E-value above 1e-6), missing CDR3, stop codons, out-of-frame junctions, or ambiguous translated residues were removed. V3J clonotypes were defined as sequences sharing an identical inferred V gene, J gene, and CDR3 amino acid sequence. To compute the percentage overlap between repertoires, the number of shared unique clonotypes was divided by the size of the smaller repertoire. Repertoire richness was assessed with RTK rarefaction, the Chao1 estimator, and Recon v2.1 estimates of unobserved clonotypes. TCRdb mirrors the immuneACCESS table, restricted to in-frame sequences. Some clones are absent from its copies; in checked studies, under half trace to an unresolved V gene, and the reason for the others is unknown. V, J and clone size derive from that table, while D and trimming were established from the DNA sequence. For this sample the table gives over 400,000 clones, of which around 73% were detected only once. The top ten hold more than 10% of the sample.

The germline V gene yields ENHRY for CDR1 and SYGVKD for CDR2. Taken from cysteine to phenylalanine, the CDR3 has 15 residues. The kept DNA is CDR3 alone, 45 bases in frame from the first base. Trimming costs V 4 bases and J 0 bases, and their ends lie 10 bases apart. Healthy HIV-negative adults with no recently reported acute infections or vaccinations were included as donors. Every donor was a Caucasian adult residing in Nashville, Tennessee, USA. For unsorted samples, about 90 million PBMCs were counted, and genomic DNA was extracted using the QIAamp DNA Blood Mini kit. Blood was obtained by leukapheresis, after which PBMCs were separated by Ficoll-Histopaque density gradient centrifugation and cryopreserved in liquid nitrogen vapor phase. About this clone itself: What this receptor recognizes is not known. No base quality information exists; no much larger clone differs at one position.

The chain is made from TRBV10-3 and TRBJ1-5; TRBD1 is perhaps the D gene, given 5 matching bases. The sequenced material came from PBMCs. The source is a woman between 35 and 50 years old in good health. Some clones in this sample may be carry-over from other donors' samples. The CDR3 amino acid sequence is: CAISGTGNSNQPQHF. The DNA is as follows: TGTGCCATCAGTGGCACAGGAAATAGCAATCAGCCCCAGCATTTT.